One and the same sample provided the 29 T cell receptor beta chains below, sequenced in a study of blood T cell repertoires in COVID-19. Sequencing was performed with immunoSEQ multiplex PCR; in TCRdb, only in-frame clones are kept and a portion is missing. The sample has about 160,000 clones; roughly 87% are singletons. Sequenced sample: PBMCs or T cells enriched from blood (not recorded which). The receptors derive from a woman in her fifties or sixties who had recovered from COVID-19.

The chain combines TRBV18 with TRBJ2-3; TRBD1 matches at 7 bases. There are 15 residues in the CDR3. Germline-derived CDR1 and CDR2 are KGHSH and LQKENI. The J segment lost 1 base and the V segment lost 6 bases, leaving 7 bases of the junction unmatched. CDR3 nucleotide sequence: TGTGCCAGCTCCCCCCCGCAGGGGGGCACAGATACGCAGTATTTT. This codes for CASSPPQGGTDTQYF.

CDR3 sequence: CASSQTADNQPQHF. As DNA, the CDR3 is TGTGCCAGCAGCCAGACCGCGGATAATCAGCCCCAGCATTTT. The rearrangement links TRBV14 to TRBJ1-5; no definite D call. The CDR3 runs to 14 residues. V dropped 3 bases and J dropped 4 bases, with 10 bases sitting between them. Germline V gene data show CDR1 as SGHDN and CDR2 as FVKESK. Filled out from reference TRBV14 and TRBJ1-5, the complete variable domain reads EAGVTQFPSHSVIEKGQTVTLRCDPISGHDNLYWYRRVMGKEIKFLLHFVKESKQDESGMPNNRFLAERTGGTYSTLKVQPAELEDSGVYFCASSQTADNQPQHFGDGTRLSIL.

This clone has just a few counts. The rearrangement links TRBV5-4 to TRBJ1-6; TRBD1 matches at 7 bases. The CDR3 totals 14 residues. CDR1 and CDR2 from the germline V gene are SGHNT and YYREEE (reference sequence). The V gene end was trimmed by 5 bases and the J gene end by 10 bases; junction bases not matched to a gene: 9. The CDR3 protein is CASSYRDSLSPLHF. As DNA, the CDR3 is TGTGCCAGCAGTTACCGGGACAGTCTATCACCCCTCCACTTT. The full variable domain, with the rest looked up from reference TRBV5-4 and TRBJ1-6, is ETGVTQSPTHLIKTRGQQVTLRCSSQSGHNTVSWYQQALGQGPQFIFQYYREEENGRGNFPPRFSGLQFPNYSSELNVNALELDDSALYLCASSYRDSLSPLHFGNGTRLTVT.

CDR3 sequence (DNA): TGTGCCAGCTCACCAGCAACAGGGGGCGCGGGGACTGAAGCTTTCTTT. This codes for CASSPATGGAGTEAFF. The chain carries TRBV18 and TRBJ1-1, with 9 bases fitting TRBD1. Looked up from germline, CDR1 is KGHSH and CDR2 is LQKENI. The CDR3 sequence is 16 residues long. V lost 2 bases, J lost 5 bases, and 9 bases stayed unmatched.

V is TRBV3-1 (or the pseudogene TRBV3-2) and J is TRBJ1-1; TRBD1 might be the D (6 bases). CDR3 size: 15 residues. CDR1 is LGHDT, CDR2 YNNKEL, per germline (reference sequence). Trimming took 0 bases from V and 1 from J, leaving 9 bases between them. The CDR3 DNA reads TGTGCCAGCAGCCAAGACAACAGGGCGAACACTGAAGCTTTCTTT. Protein sequence: CASSQDNRANTEAFF.

The rearrangement uses TRBV28 and TRBJ1-6, with TRBD1 identical over 10 bases. The V segment lost 5 bases and the J segment 1 base; nucleotides outside the gene matches: 17. There are 21 residues in the CDR3. Looked up from germline, CDR1 is MDHEN and CDR2 is SYDVKM. CDR3: CASSPSTGTGVKGSYNSPLHF. CDR3 coding DNA: TGTGCCAGCAGTCCCTCGACCGGGACAGGGGTCAAGGGGTCCTATAATTCACCCCTCCACTTT.

The rearrangement uses TRBV24-1 and TRBJ2-5; TRBD1 matches at 9 bases. The germline CDR1 and CDR2 sequences are KGHDR and SFDVKD. The CDR3 is made up of 16 amino acids. V lost 3 bases, J lost 6 bases, and 10 bases stayed unmatched. The CDR3 sequence: CATSDGGTGSAKTQYF. CDR3 coding DNA: TGTGCCACCAGTGATGGCGGGACAGGGTCCGCAAAGACCCAGTACTTC.

The CDR3 loop is CASRPQGAGAYGYTF. In DNA, the CDR3 is TGTGCCAGCAGGCCTCAGGGGGCTGGGGCCTATGGCTACACCTTC. The chain employs TRBV27 and TRBJ1-2; 8 positions agree with TRBD1. The V gene end was trimmed by 6 bases and the J gene end by 4 bases; junction bases not matched to a gene: 10. Germline V CDR1 and CDR2: MNHEY, SMNVEV (reference sequence). CDR3 size: 15 residues.

This clone was counted a single time. The chain carries TRBV30 and TRBJ2-3; D is undetermined. Trimming cost V 2 bases and J 2 bases, with 11 bases left between them. Germline-derived CDR1 and CDR2 are GTSNPN and SVGIG (reference sequence). The CDR3 is 14 residues long. The CDR3: CAWSIGIATDTQYF. The DNA for the CDR3 is TGTGCCTGGAGTATTGGCATCGCCACAGATACGCAGTATTTT.

This clone is a singleton in its sample. V is TRBV27 and J is TRBJ1-2; D may be TRBD1 (6 bases). The CDR3 loop spans 13 amino acids. V lost 0 bases, J lost 8 bases, and 10 bases lay in between. Germline CDR1 MNHEY, CDR2 SMNVEV (reference sequence). The CDR3, as DNA: TGTGCCAGCAGTTTATCGAAGGGGGTGGGCTACACCTTC. It codes for CASSLSKGVGYTF.

This clone has more than one count but fewer than ten. The rearrangement uses TRBV11-2 and TRBJ1-1, with D possibly TRBD1 on 5 matching bases. Trimming stripped 7 bases from V and 2 bases from J, with 17 bases between. Germline V lookup: CDR1 SGHAT, CDR2 FQNNGV. The CDR3 extends over 15 amino acids. CDR3 DNA: TGTGCCAGCAACACAGGAGAGGGACTTAACACTGAAGCTTTCTTT. This translates into CASNTGEGLNTEAFF.

The chain has TRBV19 and TRBJ1-2, with D perhaps matching TRBD1 (6 bases). Trimming took 3 bases from V and 3 from J, leaving 11 bases between them. CDR3 length: 14 residues. The germline V gene has CDR1 LNHDA and CDR2 SQIVND (reference sequence). The CDR3 is CASSIEGVDYGYTF. CDR3 coding DNA: TGTGCCAGTAGTATTGAGGGGGTTGACTATGGCTACACCTTC.

The chain joins TRBV6-1 to TRBJ1-3; D call uncertain. The germline gives CDR1 MNHNS, CDR2 SASEGT. There are 15 residues in the CDR3. The V and J ends lost 1 base and 2 bases respectively, with 9 bases between them. CDR3 DNA: TGTGCCAGCAGTGAAGATGAGGGTGCTGGAAACACCATATATTTT. It codes for CASSEDEGAGNTIYF.

The rearrangement joins TRBV3-1 (or the pseudogene TRBV3-2) to TRBJ1-5; 9 positions match TRBD1. Germline CDR1 and CDR2: LGHDT and YNNKEL (reference sequence). This CDR3 is built from 15 residues. With 6 bases clipped from V and 5 bases from J, the junction kept 8 bases outside the gene matches. CDR3: CASRPTGGLDQPQHF. Written as DNA, the CDR3 is TGTGCCAGCAGGCCGACAGGGGGTTTGGATCAGCCCCAGCATTTT.

The chain has TRBV30 and TRBJ2-7; 14 bases agree with TRBD2. CDR3 length: 12 residues. The V gene's germline CDR1 is GTSNPN and CDR2 SVGIG (reference sequence). J gave up 12 bases and V 3 bases, and 4 bases lay outside the gene matches. The CDR3: CAWRGTSGRVYF. CDR3 in DNA: TGTGCCTGGAGGGGGACTAGCGGGAGAGTGTACTTC.

J is TRBJ1-2 and V is TRBV27, with a weak D call TRBD1 (6 bases). CDR1 MNHEY and CDR2 SMNVEV come from the germline V gene (reference sequence). V was shortened by 8 bases and J by 5 bases, with 21 bases between the two germline ends. This CDR3 contains 15 residues. The DNA of the CDR3 is TGTGCCAGCGCCTCGCCTAGGGGGGGATTTTATGGCTACACCTTC. Amino acids: CASASPRGGFYGYTF.

The gene calls are TRBV2 and TRBJ2-7, with D possibly TRBD1 on 5 matching bases. CDR3 length: 12 amino acids. V lost 8 bases to trimming and J lost 2 bases, with 10 bases between them. CDR1 SNHLY and CDR2 FYNNEI come from the germline V gene. In nucleotides, the CDR3 is TGTGCCAGCCGGAAGGGGACCTACGAGCAGTACTTC. Translating gives CASRKGTYEQYF. The entire variable domain, with the rest obtained from reference TRBV2 and TRBJ2-7, is as follows: EPEVTQTPSHQVTQMGQEVILRCVPISNHLYFYWYRQILGQKVEFLVSFYNNEISEKSEIFDDQFSVERPDGSNFTLKIRSTKLEDSAMYFCASRKGTYEQYFGPGTRLTVT.

CDR3 sequence reads: CASTSGTGRYNEQFF. Written as DNA, the CDR3 is TGCGCCAGCACCTCCGGGACAGGGAGGTACAATGAGCAGTTCTTC. The J gene is TRBJ2-1, the V gene TRBV5-1; 9 bases are a match to TRBD1. Trimming cost V 6 bases and J 4 bases; bases outside gene matches: 8. Per the germline V gene, CDR1 is SGHRS and CDR2 is YFSETQ. The CDR3 length is 15 residues.

The gene calls are TRBV7-9 and TRBJ1-1; TRBD1 aligns across 8 bases. The trim removed 3 bases at V and 4 bases at J, leaving 1 base unmatched. Looked up from germline, CDR1 is SEHNR and CDR2 is FQNEAQ (reference sequence). The length of the CDR3 is 13 residues. The CDR3 sequence: CASSFGQGTEAFF. CDR3 nucleotides: TGTGCCAGCAGCTTCGGACAGGGCACTGAAGCTTTCTTT.

The chain uses TRBV2 and TRBJ2-5, with 9 positions matching TRBD2. With V trimmed by 2 bases and J by 2 bases, 6 bases remained unmatched. The V gene's germline CDR1 is SNHLY and CDR2 FYNNEI. This CDR3 region has 16 residues. CDR3 sequence (DNA): TGTGCCAGCAGTGAATTCATTCTAGCGGGACAAGAGACCCAGTACTTC. Translated, it gives CASSEFILAGQETQYF.

The chain couples TRBV7-2 to TRBJ2-1; no firm D call. This CDR3 spans 14 amino acids. Trimming removed 1 base at V and 5 bases at J, with 9 bases between. Germline V gene data show CDR1 as SGHTA and CDR2 as FQGNSA. CDR3 bases: TGTGCCAGCAGCTTAGAACGACAAAACAATGAGCAGTTCTTC. It yields the protein CASSLERQNNEQFF. Combining the CDR3 with reference TRBV7-2 and TRBJ2-1 gives the whole variable domain GAGVSQSPSNKVTEKGKDVELRCDPISGHTALYWYRQSLGQGLEFLIYFQGNSAPDKSGLPSDRFSAERTGGSVSTLTIQRTQQEDSAVYLCASSLERQNNEQFFGPGTRLTVL.

This chain uses TRBV7-9 with TRBJ1-4; TRBD1 matches 8 bases. Germline values: CDR1 SEHNR, CDR2 FQNEAQ (reference sequence). With 4 bases clipped from V and 3 bases from J, the junction kept 4 bases outside the gene matches. CDR3 length: 15 residues. For the CDR3, the DNA is TGTGCCAGCAGCTCCGGACAGGGTCCTAATGAAAAACTGTTTTTT. Translated, it gives CASSSGQGPNEKLFF.

V usage is TRBV24-1 and J usage is TRBJ2-1; TRBD2 matches at 10 bases. CDR1 and CDR2 from the germline V gene are KGHDR and SFDVKD. The CDR3 consists of 14 residues. J was trimmed by 8 bases and V by 9 bases; bases with no gene match: 9. The CDR3 region has the DNA TGTGCCACCCGAGGGACTAGCGTAACCGATGAGCAGTTCTTC. Translation: CATRGTSVTDEQFF.

The chain links TRBV5-1 to TRBJ2-1; TRBD2 matches at 11 bases. This CDR3 spans 17 amino acids. Germline values: CDR1 SGHRS, CDR2 YFSETQ. V lost 4 bases, J lost 6 bases, and 12 bases stayed unmatched. In nucleotides, the CDR3 is TGCGCCAGCAGCCTCGGACATGGACTAGCGGGCCTCAATGAGCAGTTCTTC. Its translation is CASSLGHGLAGLNEQFF.

This sequence joins TRBV7-2 and TRBJ2-1; D gene unclear. The CDR3 loop spans 13 amino acids. Germline assignment: CDR1 SGHTA and CDR2 FQGNSA. Trimming pared 5 bases from V and 0 bases from J, leaving 5 bases between. CDR3 in amino acids: CASSLSSYNEQFF. The CDR3, as DNA: TGTGCCAGCAGCCTAAGCTCCTACAATGAGCAGTTCTTC.

The rearrangement joins TRBV3-1 (or the pseudogene TRBV3-2) to TRBJ2-7; TRBD2 is a possible D gene (5 bases). The CDR3 length is 14 residues. V was pared by 5 bases and J by 4 bases, with 15 bases between. Germline lookup yields CDR1 LGHDT and CDR2 YNNKEL (reference sequence). The CDR3: CASSSWELSYEQYF. As DNA, the CDR3 is TGTGCCAGCAGCTCCTGGGAGCTTTCATACGAGCAGTACTTC.

The CDR3 DNA sequence: TGTGCCAGCAGCTTGGGTGGCCCTAATGAAAAACTGTTTTTT. As protein: CASSLGGPNEKLFF. The chain joins TRBV5-4 to TRBJ1-4; D is ambiguous. The CDR3 length is 14 residues. The V gene's germline CDR1 is SGHNT and CDR2 YYREEE (reference sequence). Trimming pared 0 bases from V and 3 bases from J, leaving 6 bases between.

This clone was seen a single time. The rearrangement links TRBV3-1 (or the pseudogene TRBV3-2) to TRBJ1-5; 7 nucleotides agree with TRBD1. Trimming took 2 bases from V and 4 from J; bases not matched to a gene: 5. The CDR3 sequence is 15 residues long. CDR1 LGHDT and CDR2 YNNKEL come from the germline V gene (reference sequence). The CDR3 reads CASSQRTGGNQPQHF. The CDR3 region has the DNA TGTGCCAGCAGCCAAAGGACAGGCGGGAATCAGCCCCAGCATTTT.

For the CDR3, the DNA is TGTGCCTCACAGGGAGACCTAGATACGCAGTATTTT. It encodes CASQGDLDTQYF. The rearrangement joins TRBV30 to TRBJ2-3; a weak D match, TRBD1 (6 bases). V was shortened by 7 bases and J by 5 bases, with 13 bases between the two germline ends. CDR3 length equals 12 residues. The germline gives CDR1 GTSNPN, CDR2 SVGIG (reference sequence). The full variable domain, rest sourced from reference TRBV30 and TRBJ2-3, is SQTIHQWPATLVQPVGSPLSLECTVEGTSNPNLYWYRQAAGRGLQLLFYSVGIGQISSEVPQNLSASRPQDRQFILSSKKLLLSDSGFYLCASQGDLDTQYFGPGTRLTVL.